A selection of T cell receptor beta chains follows, all from one sample in a study of T cell changes during pregnancy in multiple sclerosis. Sequencing used immunoSEQ multiplex PCR; TCRdb keeps in-frame clones, though not all of them. The sample shows 90,000 to 120,000 clones, 85% to 95% of them seen only once. The starting material was peripheral blood, obtained in the third trimester of pregnancy. The receptor source for this set is a female donor in good health, enrolled as a control in a pregnancy study. The CDR3 runs from the conserved cysteine through the conserved F or W.

>TRBV7-8|17|TRBJ1-1
CASSLAAGGIMNTEAFF
>TRBV4-3|15|TRBJ1-1
CASSQEGGWDTEAFF
>TRBV5-4|15|TRBJ2-5
CASSLTGRGAETQYF
>TRBV5-5|16|TRBJ2-3
CASSATGAGGGDTQYF
>TRBV7-3|13|TRBJ2-7
CASSLGGGYEQYF
>TRBV5-6|19|TRBJ2-3
CASSPDTPPGTLSTDTQYF
>TRBV19|16|TRBJ2-2
CARTDRVTSNTGELFF
>TRBV7-9|16|TRBJ2-1
CASSLLSASILREQFF
>TRBV2|13|TRBJ1-2
CASSDRDIFGYTF
>TRBV5-5|15|TRBJ2-5
CASSLAGGLVETQYF
>TRBV11-3|13|TRBJ2-3
CASSPTDKSGQYF
>TRBV6-1|11|TRBJ2-5
CASRAVETQYF
>TRBV29-1|16|TRBJ2-6
CSVDHTGMGGANVLTF
>TRBV19|11|TRBJ1-1
CASSIGKGSVF
>TRBV18|16|TRBJ2-2
CASSPRTGRDTGELFF
>TRBV30|12|TRBJ1-6
CAWSIGDSPLHF
>TRBV5-4|16|TRBJ2-5
CASSPTGGGVFETQYF
>TRBV9|18|TRBJ1-4
CASSVGVGGSGANEKLFF
>TRBV7-2|16|TRBJ2-3
CASSPQGNRRTDTQYF
>TRBV18|14|TRBJ1-2
CASSAGLADYGYTF
>TRBV18|15|TRBJ1-3
CASSPPSFGGNTIYF
>TRBV7-2|15|TRBJ1-2
CASSHGQGGVYGYTF
>TRBV30|13|TRBJ1-1
CAWSSNRGTEAFF
>TRBV6-6|15|TRBJ1-2
CASSYGRGEKNGYTF
>TRBV29-1|13|TRBJ2-3
CSAVDSITDTQYF
>TRBV5-5|17|TRBJ2-3
CASSLVASGGLTDTQYF
>TRBV7-2|13|TRBJ1-2
CASSSGAGAGYTF
>TRBV7-9|15|TRBJ1-6
CASSPGTGDNSPLHF
>TRBV5-6|16|TRBJ2-7
CASSRLAEPSSYEQYF
>TRBV30|15|TRBJ2-3
CAWSDDRGETDTQYF
>TRBV5-6|14|TRBJ1-2
CASSIQGGLGGYTF
>TRBV5-1|14|TRBJ1-5
CASSLMGGDQPQHF
>TRBV6-6|15|TRBJ1-1
CASSPRTGGNTEAFF
>TRBV7-2|14|TRBJ1-1
CASSLSSGQGEAFF